This section outlines one TCR beta chain sequence together with its context. Its antigen is still unknown. CDR3 length: 16 amino acids. The germline V gene encodes CDR1 SNHLY and CDR2 FYNNEI. The PCR made use of 60 Vbeta and 13 Jbeta primers. The assay was immunoSEQ multiplex PCR, and TCRdb's table has in-frame clones only and misses some. Of about 59,000 clones listed, around 83% are singletons. This sample was taken from a study of cytomegalovirus exposure and HLA in healthy donors. For the study at large: Early release data held some 80 million unique TCRs from HLA-typed donors. Study-level points and caveats: The sole available immune exposure information was CMV serostatus.

Sequenced material: PBMCs. V is TRBV2 and J is TRBJ2-5; 13 bases agree with TRBD2. The J call may be faulty, since TRBJ2-7 better matches the DNA end. This clonotype was sampled from a human donor in good health. The CDR3 DNA reads as TGTGCCAGCAGTGAGGCCCGGACTAGCGGGGGCTACGAGCAGTACTTC. Translation gives CASSEARTSGGYEQYF.